This T cell receptor (beta chain) was sequenced for a study of OX40 agonist ivuxolimab in advanced cancers. Study information: With a range of 23 to 79, age averaged roughly 61 years, and 65% to 85% were male. Study conclusions and caveats: CD8+ T cells were the subset that, on average, had more expanded clones than CD4+. At 0.1 to 3.0 mg/kg and by week 6, CD4+ and CD8+ T cells in the blood had expanded clonally.

Clones were sequenced by immunoSEQ multiplex PCR, and TCRdb holds only the in-frame ones, with some missing. The sample contains about 80,000 clones, just under 85% of which appear only once. Comments on this clone: The antigen is unknown.

V lost 5 bases and J 5 bases, leaving 13 bases between the germline ends. The CDR3 length is 13 residues. CDR1 MNHNS and CDR2 SASEGT come from the germline V gene. The source was CD4+ or CD8+ T cells sorted from blood, collected in a trial of the OX40 agonist ivuxolimab. The receptor's source is an adult with an advanced solid tumor such as melanoma, head and neck, liver or kidney cancer. The rearrangement joins TRBV6-1 to TRBJ2-7, with D unresolved. CDR3: CASSLPIPNEQYF. DNA of the CDR3: TGTGCCAGCAGTTTGCCCATCCCCAACGAGCAGTACTTC.